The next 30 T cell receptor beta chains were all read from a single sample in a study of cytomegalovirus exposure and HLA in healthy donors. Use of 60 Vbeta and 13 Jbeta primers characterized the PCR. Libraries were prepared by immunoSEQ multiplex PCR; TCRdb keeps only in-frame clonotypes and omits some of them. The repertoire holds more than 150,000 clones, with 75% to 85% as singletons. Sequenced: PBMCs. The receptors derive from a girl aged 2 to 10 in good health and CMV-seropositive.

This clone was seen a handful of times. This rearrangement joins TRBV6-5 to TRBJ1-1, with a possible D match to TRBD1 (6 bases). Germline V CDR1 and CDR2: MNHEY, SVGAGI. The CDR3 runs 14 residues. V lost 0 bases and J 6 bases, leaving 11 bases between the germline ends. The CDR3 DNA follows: TGTGCCAGCAGTTACTCAGTACAGGGAGCTGAAGCTTTCTTT. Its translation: CASSYSVQGAEAFF.

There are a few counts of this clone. CDR3 coding DNA: TGTGCCAGCAGCTCACAGGATTTTAATGAAAAACTGTTTTTT. Translating gives CASSSQDFNEKLFF. V is TRBV13 and J is TRBJ1-4; the D gene is possibly TRBD1 (5 bases). Germline CDR1 PRHDT, CDR2 FYEKMQ (reference sequence). The CDR3 length is 14 residues. V lost 4 bases, J lost 4 bases, and 10 bases lay in between.

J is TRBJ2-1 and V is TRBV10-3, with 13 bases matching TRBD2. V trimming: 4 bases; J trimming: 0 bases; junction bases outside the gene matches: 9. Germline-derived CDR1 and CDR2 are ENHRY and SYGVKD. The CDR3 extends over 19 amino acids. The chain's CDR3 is CAISGLGLAGISSYNEQFF. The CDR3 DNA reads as TGTGCCATCAGTGGGCTGGGACTAGCGGGGATCAGCTCCTACAATGAGCAGTTCTTC.

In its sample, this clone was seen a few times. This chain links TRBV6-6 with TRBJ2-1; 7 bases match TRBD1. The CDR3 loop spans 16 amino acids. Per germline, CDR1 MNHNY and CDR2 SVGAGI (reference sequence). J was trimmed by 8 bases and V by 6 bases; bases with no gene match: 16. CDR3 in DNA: TGTGCCAGCAGCCGAGGGAACCCACAGGGGCGGGATGAGCAGTTCTTC. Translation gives CASSRGNPQGRDEQFF.

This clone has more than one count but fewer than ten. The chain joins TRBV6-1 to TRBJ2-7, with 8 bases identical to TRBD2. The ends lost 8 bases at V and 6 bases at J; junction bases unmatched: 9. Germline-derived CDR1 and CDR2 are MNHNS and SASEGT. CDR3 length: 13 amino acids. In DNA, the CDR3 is TGTGCCAGCGATAAGCGGGAGATTAGCGAGCAGTACTTC. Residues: CASDKREISEQYF.

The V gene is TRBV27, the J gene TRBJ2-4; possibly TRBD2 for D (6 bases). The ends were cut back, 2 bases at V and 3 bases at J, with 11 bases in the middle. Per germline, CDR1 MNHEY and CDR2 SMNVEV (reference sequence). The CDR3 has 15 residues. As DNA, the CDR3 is TGTGCCAGCAGTTTAAACGGGGGTGGCAAAAACATTCAGTACTTC. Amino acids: CASSLNGGGKNIQYF.

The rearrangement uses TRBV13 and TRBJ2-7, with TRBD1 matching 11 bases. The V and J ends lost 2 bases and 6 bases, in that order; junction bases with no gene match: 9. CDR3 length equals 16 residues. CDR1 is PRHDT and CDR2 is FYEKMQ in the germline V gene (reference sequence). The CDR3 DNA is TGTGCCAGCAGCTTAAGAGGCCGGGACAGGGGGATCGAGCAGTACTTC. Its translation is CASSLRGRDRGIEQYF.

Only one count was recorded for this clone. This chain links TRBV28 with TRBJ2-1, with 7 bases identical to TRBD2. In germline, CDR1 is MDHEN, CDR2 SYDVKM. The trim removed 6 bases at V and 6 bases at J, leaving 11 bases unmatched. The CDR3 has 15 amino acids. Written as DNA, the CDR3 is TGTGCCAGCAGCCCTTCTTTTGGGGGGGGCAATGAGCAGTTCTTC. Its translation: CASSPSFGGGNEQFF. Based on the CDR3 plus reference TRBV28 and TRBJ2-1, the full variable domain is DVKVTQSSRYLVKRTGEKVFLECVQDMDHENMFWYRQDPGLGLRLIYFSYDVKMKEKGDIPEGYSVSREKKERFSLILESASTNQTSMYLCASSPSFGGGNEQFFGPGTRLTVL.

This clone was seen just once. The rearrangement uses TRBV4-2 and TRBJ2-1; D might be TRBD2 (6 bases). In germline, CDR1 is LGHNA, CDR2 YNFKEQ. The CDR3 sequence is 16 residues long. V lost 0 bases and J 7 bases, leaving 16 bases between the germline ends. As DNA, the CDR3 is TGTGCCAGCAGCCAAGATCAAGCGGGTTTGGGGAATGAGCAGTTCTTC. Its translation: CASSQDQAGLGNEQFF.

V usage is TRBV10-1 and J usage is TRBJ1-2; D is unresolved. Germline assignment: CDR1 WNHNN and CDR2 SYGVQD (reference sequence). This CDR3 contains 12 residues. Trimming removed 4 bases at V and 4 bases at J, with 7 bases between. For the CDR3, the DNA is TGCGCCAGCAGTGCACTGAGCTATGGCTACACCTTC. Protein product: CASSALSYGYTF.

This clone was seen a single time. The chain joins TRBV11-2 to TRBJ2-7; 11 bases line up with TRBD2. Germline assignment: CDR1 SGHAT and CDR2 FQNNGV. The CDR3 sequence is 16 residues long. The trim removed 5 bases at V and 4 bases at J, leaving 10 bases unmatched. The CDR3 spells CASSETSGSRGYEQYF. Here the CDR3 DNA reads TGTGCCAGCAGCGAAACTAGCGGGAGTAGAGGTTACGAGCAGTACTTC. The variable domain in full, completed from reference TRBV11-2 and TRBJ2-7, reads EAGVAQSPRYKIIEKRQSVAFWCNPISGHATLYWYQQILGQGPKLLIQFQNNGVVDDSQLPKDRFSAERLKGVDSTLKIQPAKLEDSAVYLCASSETSGSRGYEQYFGPGTRLTVT.

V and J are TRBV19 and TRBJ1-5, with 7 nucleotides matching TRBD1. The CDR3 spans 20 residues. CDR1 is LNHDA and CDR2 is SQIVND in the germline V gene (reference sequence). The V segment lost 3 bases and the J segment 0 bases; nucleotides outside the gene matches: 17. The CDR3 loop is CASSIGVQGLKIYSNQPQHF. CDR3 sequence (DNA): TGTGCCAGTAGTATTGGGGTACAGGGGCTAAAGATTTATAGCAATCAGCCCCAGCATTTT.

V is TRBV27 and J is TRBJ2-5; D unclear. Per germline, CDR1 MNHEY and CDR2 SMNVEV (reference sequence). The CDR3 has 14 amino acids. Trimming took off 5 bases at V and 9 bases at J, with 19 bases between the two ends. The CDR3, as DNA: TGTGCCAGCAGTCTCTCCCGCGGAGATGCGGCCCAGTACTTC. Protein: CASSLSRGDAAQYF.

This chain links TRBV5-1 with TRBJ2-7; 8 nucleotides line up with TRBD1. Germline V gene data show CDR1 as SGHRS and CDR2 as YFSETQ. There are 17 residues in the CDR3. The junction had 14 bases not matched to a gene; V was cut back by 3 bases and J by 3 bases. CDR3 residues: CASSSGQVAQSLYEQYF. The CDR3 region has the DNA TGCGCCAGCAGCTCGGGACAGGTAGCTCAATCTCTCTACGAGCAGTACTTC.

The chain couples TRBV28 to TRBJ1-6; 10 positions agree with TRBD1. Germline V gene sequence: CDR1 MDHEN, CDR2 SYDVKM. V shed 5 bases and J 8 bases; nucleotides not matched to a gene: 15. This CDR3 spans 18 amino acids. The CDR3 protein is CASSPYPRDRGKDSPLHF. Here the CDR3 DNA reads TGTGCCAGCAGTCCTTACCCGAGGGACAGGGGTAAGGATTCACCCCTCCACTTT.

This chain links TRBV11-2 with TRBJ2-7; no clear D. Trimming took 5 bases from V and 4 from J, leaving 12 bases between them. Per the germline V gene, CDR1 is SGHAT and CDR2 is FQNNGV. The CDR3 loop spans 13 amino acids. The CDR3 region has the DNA TGTGCCAGCAGCCTCGCGGTTGGGTACGAGCAGTACTTC. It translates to CASSLAVGYEQYF. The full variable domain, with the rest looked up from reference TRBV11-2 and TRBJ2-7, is EAGVAQSPRYKIIEKRQSVAFWCNPISGHATLYWYQQILGQGPKLLIQFQNNGVVDDSQLPKDRFSAERLKGVDSTLKIQPAKLEDSAVYLCASSLAVGYEQYFGPGTRLTVT.

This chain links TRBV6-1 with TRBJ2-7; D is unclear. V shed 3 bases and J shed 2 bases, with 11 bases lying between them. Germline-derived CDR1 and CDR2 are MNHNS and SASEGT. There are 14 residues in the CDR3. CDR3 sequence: CASSEAASPYEQYF. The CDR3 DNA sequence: TGTGCCAGCAGTGAGGCGGCCAGTCCCTACGAGCAGTACTTC.

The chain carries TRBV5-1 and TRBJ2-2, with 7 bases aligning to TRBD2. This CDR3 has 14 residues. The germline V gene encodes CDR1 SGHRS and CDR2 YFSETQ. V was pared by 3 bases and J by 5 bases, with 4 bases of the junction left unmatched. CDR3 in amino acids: CASSWVGGTGELFF. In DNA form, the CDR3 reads TGCGCCAGCAGCTGGGTCGGGGGGACCGGGGAGCTGTTTTTT.

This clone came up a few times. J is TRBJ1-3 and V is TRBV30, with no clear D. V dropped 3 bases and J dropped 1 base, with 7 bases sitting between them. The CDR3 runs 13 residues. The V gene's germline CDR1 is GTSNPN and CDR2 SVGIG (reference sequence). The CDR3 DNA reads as TGTGCCTGGAGCCGGGGTTCTGGAAACACCATATATTTT. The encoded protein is CAWSRGSGNTIYF.

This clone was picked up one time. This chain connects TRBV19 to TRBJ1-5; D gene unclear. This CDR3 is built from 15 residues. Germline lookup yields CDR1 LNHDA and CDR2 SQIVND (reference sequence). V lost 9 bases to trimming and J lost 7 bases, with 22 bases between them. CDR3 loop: CASASAGGLGQPQHF. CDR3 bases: TGTGCCAGCGCCTCCGCCGGAGGACTGGGGCAGCCCCAGCATTTT. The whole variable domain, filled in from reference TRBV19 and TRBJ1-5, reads DGGITQSPKYLFRKEGQNVTLSCEQNLNHDAMYWYRQDPGQGLRLIYYSQIVNDFQKGDIAEGYSVSREKKESFPLTVTSAQKNPTAFYLCASASAGGLGQPQHFGDGTRLSIL.

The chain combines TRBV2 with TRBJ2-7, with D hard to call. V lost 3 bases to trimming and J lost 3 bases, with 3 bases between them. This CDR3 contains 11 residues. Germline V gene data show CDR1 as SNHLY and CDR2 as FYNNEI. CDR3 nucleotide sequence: TGTGCCAGCAGTGACGTCTACGAGCAGTACTTC. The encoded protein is CASSDVYEQYF.

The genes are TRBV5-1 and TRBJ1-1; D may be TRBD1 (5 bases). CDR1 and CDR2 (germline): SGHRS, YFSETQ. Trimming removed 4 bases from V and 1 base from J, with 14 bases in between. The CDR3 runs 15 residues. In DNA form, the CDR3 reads TGCGCCAGCAGCGGAGGGACCACTCCGAACACTGAAGCTTTCTTT. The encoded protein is CASSGGTTPNTEAFF. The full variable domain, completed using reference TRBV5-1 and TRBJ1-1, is KAGVTQTPRYLIKTRGQQVTLSCSPISGHRSVSWYQQTPGQGLQFLFEYFSETQRNKGNFPGRFSGRQFSNSRSEMNVSTLELGDSALYLCASSGGTTPNTEAFFGQGTRLTVV.

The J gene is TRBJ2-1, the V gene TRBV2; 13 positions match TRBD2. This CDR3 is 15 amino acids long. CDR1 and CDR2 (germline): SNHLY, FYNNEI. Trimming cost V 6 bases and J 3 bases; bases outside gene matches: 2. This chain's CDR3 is CASRGTSGNYNEQFF. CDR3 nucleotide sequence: TGTGCCAGCAGGGGGACTAGCGGGAACTACAATGAGCAGTTCTTC.

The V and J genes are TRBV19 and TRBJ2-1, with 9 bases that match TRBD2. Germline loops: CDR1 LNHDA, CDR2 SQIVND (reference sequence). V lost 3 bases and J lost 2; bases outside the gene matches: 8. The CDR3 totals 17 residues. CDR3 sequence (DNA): TGTGCCAGTAGTATCGGGGGCGGGGGGGCCCCCTACAATGAGCAGTTCTTC. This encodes CASSIGGGGAPYNEQFF.

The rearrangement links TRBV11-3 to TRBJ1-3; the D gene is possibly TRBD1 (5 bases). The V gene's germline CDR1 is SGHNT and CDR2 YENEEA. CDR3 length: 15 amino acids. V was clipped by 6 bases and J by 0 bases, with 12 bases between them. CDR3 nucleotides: TGTGCCAGCAGTTCAGGGAGGATCTCTGGAAACACCATATATTTT. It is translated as CASSSGRISGNTIYF.

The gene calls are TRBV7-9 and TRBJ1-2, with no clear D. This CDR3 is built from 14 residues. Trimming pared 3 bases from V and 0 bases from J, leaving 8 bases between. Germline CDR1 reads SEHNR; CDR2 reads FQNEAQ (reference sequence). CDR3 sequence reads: CASSLGSPNYGYTF. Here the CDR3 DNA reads TGTGCCAGCAGCTTGGGCAGTCCTAACTATGGCTACACCTTC.

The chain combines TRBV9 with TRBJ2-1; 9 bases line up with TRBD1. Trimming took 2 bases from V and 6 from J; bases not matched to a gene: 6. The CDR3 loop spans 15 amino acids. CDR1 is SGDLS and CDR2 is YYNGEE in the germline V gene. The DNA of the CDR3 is TGTGCCAGCAGCGTCCGGACAGGGGTGAGCAATGAGCAGTTCTTC. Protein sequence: CASSVRTGVSNEQFF.

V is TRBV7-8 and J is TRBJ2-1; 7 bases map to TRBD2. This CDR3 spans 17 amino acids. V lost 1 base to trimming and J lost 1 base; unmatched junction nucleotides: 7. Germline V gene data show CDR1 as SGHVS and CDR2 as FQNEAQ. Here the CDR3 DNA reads TGTGCCAGCAGCTTAGGAGGGCTAGCGGCGTCCTACAATGAGCAGTTCTTC. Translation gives CASSLGGLAASYNEQFF.

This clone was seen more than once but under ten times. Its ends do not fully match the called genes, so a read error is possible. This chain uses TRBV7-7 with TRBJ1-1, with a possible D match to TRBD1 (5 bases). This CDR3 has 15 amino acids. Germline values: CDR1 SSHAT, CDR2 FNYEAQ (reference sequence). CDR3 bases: TGTGCTAGCAGCAACCGCACAGGTTTGAACACTGAAGCTTTCTTT. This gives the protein CASSNRTGLNTEAFF.

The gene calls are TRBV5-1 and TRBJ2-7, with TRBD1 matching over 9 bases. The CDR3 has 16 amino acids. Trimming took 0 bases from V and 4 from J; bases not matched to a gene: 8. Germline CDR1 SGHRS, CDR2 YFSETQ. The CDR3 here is CASSLASGTGNYEQYF. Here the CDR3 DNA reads TGCGCCAGCAGCTTGGCATCCGGGACAGGGAATTACGAGCAGTACTTC.